These T cell receptor beta chains were read from a single sample in a study of T cell repertoires in cytomegalovirus infection. One entry per CDR3 protein, called by TCRdb with MiXCR from the reads. This sample carries approximately 500,000 distinct CDR3 sequences, around 27% of them seen once, and the ten largest clones take less than 15%. The sample comprised PBMCs. The receptors shown here come from a human donor in good health (CMV status not recorded). Some clones in this sample may be carry-over from other donors' samples. CDR3s include the opening cysteine and the closing phenylalanine or tryptophan. Each record gives: D gene, J gene, clone size, V gene, CDR3 length, CDR3 DNA, CDR3 protein. D genes are given only for firm matches. Size is stated for part of the rows, as once, few or many counts, or as a class when the clone is expanded.

TRBD2 TRBJ2-1 few TRBV19 15 TGTGCCAGTAATGCCGAACTAGCGGGAGGTTCTGAGCAGTTCTTC CASNAELAGGSEQFF
. TRBJ2-3 many TRBV7-2 16 TGTGCCAGCAGCTTATTCGGGGACGGATTCACAGATACGCAGTATTTT CASSLFGDGFTDTQYF
. TRBJ1-2 . TRBV19 14 TGTGCCAGTAGTATGGGCAATACTAACTATGGCTACACCTTC CASSMGNTNYGYTF
. TRBJ1-2 many TRBV7-2 13 TGTGCCAGCAGCGCCCGATGGGGGGATGGCTACACCTTC CASSARWGDGYTF
. TRBJ2-7 . TRBV10-3 12 TGTGCCATCAGGCGGGGCCCCTACGAGCAGTACTTC CAIRRGPYEQYF
TRBD2 TRBJ2-1 . TRBV29-1 14 TGCAGCGTGCAGGGACTAGCGGGGCTCAATGAGCAGTTCTTC CSVQGLAGLNEQFF
. TRBJ2-1 many TRBV11-1 16 TGTGCCAGCAGCCCACGGGGCGGGACAATGACTAATGAGCAGTTCTTC CASSPRGGTMTNEQFF
. TRBJ2-7 many TRBV7-2 16 TGTGCCAGCAGCCTAGGGGAACTCCTAAACCCGGGGGAGCAGTACTTC CASSLGELLNPGEQYF
. TRBJ1-1 . TRBV5-1 15 TGCACCAGCAGCTTGGGATCAGGAAGGAACACTGAAGCTTTCTTT CTSSLGSGRNTEAFF
TRBD2 TRBJ2-5 many TRBV7-9 16 TGTGCCAGCAACCAACCAGCGGGGGCCTCTGGTGGGACCCAGTACTTC CASNQPAGASGGTQYF
. TRBJ2-5 . TRBV10-2 14 TGCGCCAGCAGTGAGCCGGGACTGCAAGAGACCCAGTACTTC CASSEPGLQETQYF
TRBD1 TRBJ2-7 few TRBV5-4 13 TGTGCCAGCAGCTTCGACAGGGCCTACGAGCAGTACTTC CASSFDRAYEQYF
TRBD1 TRBJ2-2 . TRBV19 18 TGTGCCAGTAGCTTGGGGGACAGGGGGCGGGAGTGGACCGGGGAGCTGTTTTTT CASSLGDRGREWTGELFF
. TRBJ2-5 . TRBV6-2/TRBV6-3 11 TGTGCCAGCAGGACAAAAAGGACCCAGTACTTC CASRTKRTQYF
. TRBJ1-1 few TRBV7-9 12 TGTGCCAGCAGCTGGCAGGGACGGGAAGCTTTCTTT CASSWQGREAFF
. TRBJ2-5 few TRBV28 17 TGTGCCAGCAGCTCTCCCCATGGAGGGGGGGTCCTCGAGACCCAGTACTTC CASSSPHGGGVLETQYF
. TRBJ2-1 few TRBV18 18 TGTGCCAGCTCACCTTCCGTAAACTCGAGTGGTCGGATCAATGAGCAGTTCTTC CASSPSVNSSGRINEQFF